The clone carrying this T cell receptor beta chain showed up just once. The antigen is unknown. This specimen belongs to a study of shared clonotypes between healthy human individuals. The study's findings and limits: Generally, naive subsets came out with larger estimated richness than memory subsets. Rarefaction revealed incomplete sorted-subset sequencing despite large depth.

Execution of the assay was at deep level. Using immunoSEQ multiplex PCR, the repertoire was profiled, and TCRdb retains in-frame clones only, with some absent. The top ten clones hold approximately 25% of a sample with more than 600,000 clones, about 91% of them seen once. Naivety among CD8 cells was defined by CD45RO negativity and positive CCR7 selection, thereby excluding terminally differentiated effector memory CD45RA+ cells. Trimming cost V 0 bases and J 3 bases; bases outside gene matches: 5. The germline CDR1 and CDR2 sequences are MNHEY and SMNVEV (reference sequence). This CDR3 comprises 15 residues.

Sequences were obtained from naive CD8+ T cells sorted from blood. This sequence was found in a man aged 30 to 39 in good health. The J gene is TRBJ2-7, the V gene TRBV27; TRBD2 aligns across 7 bases. CDR3 nucleotide sequence: TGTGCCAGCAGTTTATCCCCTAGCGGTGACTACGAGCAGTACTTC. It translates to CASSLSPSGDYEQYF.